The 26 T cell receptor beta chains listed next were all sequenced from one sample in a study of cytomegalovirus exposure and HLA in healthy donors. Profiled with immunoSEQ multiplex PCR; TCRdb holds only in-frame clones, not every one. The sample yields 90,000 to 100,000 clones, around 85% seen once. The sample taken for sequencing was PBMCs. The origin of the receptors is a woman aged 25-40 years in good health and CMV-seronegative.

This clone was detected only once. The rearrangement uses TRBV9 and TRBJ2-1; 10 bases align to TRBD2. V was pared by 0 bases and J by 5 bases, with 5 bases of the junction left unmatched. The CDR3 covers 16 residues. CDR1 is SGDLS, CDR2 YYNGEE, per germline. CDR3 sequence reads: CASSVALLAGDNEQFF. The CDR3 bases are TGTGCCAGCAGCGTAGCTCTGCTAGCGGGGGACAATGAGCAGTTCTTC.

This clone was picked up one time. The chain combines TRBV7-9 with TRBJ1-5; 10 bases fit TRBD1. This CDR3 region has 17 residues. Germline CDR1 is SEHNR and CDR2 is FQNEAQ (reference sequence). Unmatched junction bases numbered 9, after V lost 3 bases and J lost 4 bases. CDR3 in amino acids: CASSFSTGTGANQPQHF. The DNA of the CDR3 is TGTGCCAGCAGCTTCTCCACCGGGACAGGGGCTAATCAGCCCCAGCATTTT. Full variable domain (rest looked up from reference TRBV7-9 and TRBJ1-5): DTGVSQNPRHKITKRGQNVTFRCDPISEHNRLYWYRQTLGQGPEFLTYFQNEAQLEKSRLLSDRFSAERPKGSFSTLEIQRTEQGDSAMYLCASSFSTGTGANQPQHFGDGTRLSIL.

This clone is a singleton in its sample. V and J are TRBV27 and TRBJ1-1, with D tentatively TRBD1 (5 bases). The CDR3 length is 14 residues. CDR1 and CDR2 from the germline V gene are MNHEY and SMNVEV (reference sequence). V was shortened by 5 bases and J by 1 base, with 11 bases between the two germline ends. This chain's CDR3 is CASSGGGGNTEAFF. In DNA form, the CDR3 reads TGTGCCAGCAGTGGGGGGGGTGGGAACACTGAAGCTTTCTTT.

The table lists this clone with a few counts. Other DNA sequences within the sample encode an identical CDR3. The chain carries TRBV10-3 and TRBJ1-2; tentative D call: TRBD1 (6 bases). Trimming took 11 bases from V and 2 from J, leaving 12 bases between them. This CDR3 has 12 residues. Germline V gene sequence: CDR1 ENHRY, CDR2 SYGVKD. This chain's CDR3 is CAALRGNYGYTF. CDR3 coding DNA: TGTGCCGCGCTCAGGGGAAACTATGGCTACACCTTC.

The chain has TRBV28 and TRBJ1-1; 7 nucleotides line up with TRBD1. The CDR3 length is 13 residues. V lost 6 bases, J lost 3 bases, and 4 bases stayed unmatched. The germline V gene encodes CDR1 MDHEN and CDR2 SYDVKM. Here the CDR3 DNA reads TGTGCCAGCAGGCCCACAGGGGACACTGAAGCTTTCTTT. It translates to CASRPTGDTEAFF.

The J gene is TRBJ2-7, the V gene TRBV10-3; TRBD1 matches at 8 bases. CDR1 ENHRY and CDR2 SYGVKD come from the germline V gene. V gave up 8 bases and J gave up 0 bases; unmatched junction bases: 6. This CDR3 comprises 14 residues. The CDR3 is CAIAGQVSSYEQYF. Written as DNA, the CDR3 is TGTGCCATCGCGGGACAGGTGAGCTCCTACGAGCAGTACTTC.

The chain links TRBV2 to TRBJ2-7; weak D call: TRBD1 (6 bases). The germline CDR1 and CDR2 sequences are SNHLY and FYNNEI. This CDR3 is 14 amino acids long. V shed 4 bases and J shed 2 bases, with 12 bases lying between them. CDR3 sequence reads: CASSADSRPYEQYF. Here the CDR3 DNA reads TGTGCCAGCAGTGCGGACAGTCGTCCCTACGAGCAGTACTTC.

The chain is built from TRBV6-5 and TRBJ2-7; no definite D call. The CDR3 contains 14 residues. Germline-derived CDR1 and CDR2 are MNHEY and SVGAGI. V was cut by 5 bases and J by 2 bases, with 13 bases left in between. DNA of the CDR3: TGTGCCAGCAGTACCGCCTTTAGCCCCTACGAGCAGTACTTC. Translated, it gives CASSTAFSPYEQYF.

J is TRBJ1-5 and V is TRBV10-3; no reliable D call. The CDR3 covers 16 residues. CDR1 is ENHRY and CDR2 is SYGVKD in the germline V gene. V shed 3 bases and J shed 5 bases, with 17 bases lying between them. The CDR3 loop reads CAISESGLGGYQPQHF. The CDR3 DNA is TGTGCCATCAGTGAATCGGGTCTCGGAGGGTATCAGCCCCAGCATTTT.

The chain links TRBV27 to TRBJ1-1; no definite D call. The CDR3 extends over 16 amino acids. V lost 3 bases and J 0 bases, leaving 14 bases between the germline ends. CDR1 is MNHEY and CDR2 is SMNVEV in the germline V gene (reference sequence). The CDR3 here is CASSFRPPYLNTEAFF. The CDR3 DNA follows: TGTGCCAGCAGTTTTCGCCCCCCCTACCTGAACACTGAAGCTTTCTTT.

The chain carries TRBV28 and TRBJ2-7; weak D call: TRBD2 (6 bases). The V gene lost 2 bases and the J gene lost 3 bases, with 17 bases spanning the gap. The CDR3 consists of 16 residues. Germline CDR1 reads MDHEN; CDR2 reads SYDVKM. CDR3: CASSLPPSSAGYEQYF. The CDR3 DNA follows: TGTGCCAGCAGTTTACCCCCATCTAGCGCCGGCTACGAGCAGTACTTC.

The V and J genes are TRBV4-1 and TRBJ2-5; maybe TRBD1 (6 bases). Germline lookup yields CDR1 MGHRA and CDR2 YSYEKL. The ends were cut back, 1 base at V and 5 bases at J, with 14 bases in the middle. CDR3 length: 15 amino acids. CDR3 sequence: CASSQVQGRGETQYF. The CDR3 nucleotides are TGCGCCAGCAGCCAAGTTCAGGGTAGGGGGGAGACCCAGTACTTC.

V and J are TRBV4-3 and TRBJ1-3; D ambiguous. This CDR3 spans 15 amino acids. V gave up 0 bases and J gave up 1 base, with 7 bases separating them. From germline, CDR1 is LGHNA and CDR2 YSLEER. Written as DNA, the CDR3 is TGCGCCAGCAGCCAAGAATCCGGTTCTGGAAACACCATATATTTT. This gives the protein CASSQESGSGNTIYF.

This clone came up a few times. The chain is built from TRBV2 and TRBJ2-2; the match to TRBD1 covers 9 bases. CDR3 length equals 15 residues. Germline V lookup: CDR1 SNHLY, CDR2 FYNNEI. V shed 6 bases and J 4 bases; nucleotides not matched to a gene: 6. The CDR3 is CASSGQGIGTGELFF. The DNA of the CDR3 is TGTGCCAGCAGCGGACAGGGGATCGGCACCGGGGAGCTGTTTTTT.

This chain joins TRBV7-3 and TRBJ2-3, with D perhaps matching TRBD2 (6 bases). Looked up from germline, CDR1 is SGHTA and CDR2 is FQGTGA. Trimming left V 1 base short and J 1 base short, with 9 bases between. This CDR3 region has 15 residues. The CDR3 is CASSLNPGGTDTQYF. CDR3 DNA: TGTGCCAGCAGCTTAAATCCGGGAGGCACAGATACGCAGTATTTT.

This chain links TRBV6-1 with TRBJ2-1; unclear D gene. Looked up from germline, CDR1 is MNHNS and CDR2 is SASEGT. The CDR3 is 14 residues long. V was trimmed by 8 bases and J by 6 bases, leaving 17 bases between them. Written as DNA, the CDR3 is TGTGCCAGCCTCACGGGTTTTTACTCCAATGAGCAGTTCTTC. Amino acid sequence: CASLTGFYSNEQFF.

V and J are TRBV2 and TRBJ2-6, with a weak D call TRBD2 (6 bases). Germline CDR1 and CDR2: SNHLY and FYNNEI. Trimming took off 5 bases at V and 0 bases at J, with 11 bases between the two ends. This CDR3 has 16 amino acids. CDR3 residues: CASSNAGGSGANVLTF. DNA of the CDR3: TGTGCCAGCAGTAATGCCGGGGGCTCTGGGGCCAACGTCCTGACTTTC. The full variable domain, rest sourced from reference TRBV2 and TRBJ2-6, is EPEVTQTPSHQVTQMGQEVILRCVPISNHLYFYWYRQILGQKVEFLVSFYNNEISEKSEIFDDQFSVERPDGSNFTLKIRSTKLEDSAMYFCASSNAGGSGANVLTFGAGSRLTVL.

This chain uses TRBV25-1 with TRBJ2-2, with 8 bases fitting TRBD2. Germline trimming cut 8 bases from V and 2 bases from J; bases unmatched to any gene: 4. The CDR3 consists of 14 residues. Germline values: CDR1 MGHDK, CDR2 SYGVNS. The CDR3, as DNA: TGTGCCAGCGGAGCGGGAGTAAACACCGGGGAGCTGTTTTTT. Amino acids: CASGAGVNTGELFF.

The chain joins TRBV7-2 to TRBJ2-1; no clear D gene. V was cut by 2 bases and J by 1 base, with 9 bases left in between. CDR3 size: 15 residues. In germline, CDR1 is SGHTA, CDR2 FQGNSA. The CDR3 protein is CASSLSAGSYNEQFF. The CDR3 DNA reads TGTGCCAGCAGCTTATCGGCCGGGTCCTACAATGAGCAGTTCTTC.

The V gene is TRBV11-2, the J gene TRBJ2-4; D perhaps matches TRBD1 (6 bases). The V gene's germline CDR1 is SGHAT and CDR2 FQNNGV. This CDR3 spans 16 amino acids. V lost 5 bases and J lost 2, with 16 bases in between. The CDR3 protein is CASSRTGSRTKNIQYF. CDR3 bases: TGTGCCAGCAGCAGAACAGGGAGTCGGACCAAAAACATTCAGTACTTC.

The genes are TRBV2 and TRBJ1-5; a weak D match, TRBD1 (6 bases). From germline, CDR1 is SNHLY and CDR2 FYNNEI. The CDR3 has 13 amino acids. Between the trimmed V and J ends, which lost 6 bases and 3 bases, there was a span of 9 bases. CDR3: CASRTGPNQPQHF. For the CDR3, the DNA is TGTGCCAGCAGGACAGGACCCAATCAGCCCCAGCATTTT. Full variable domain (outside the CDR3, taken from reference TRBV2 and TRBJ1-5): EPEVTQTPSHQVTQMGQEVILRCVPISNHLYFYWYRQILGQKVEFLVSFYNNEISEKSEIFDDQFSVERPDGSNFTLKIRSTKLEDSAMYFCASRTGPNQPQHFGDGTRLSIL.

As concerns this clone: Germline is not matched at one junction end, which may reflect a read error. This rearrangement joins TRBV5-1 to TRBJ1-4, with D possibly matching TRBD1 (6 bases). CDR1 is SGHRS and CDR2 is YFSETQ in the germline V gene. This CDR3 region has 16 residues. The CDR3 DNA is TGCGCCAGCAGCCTGAAGACTCACAGGGAGTCTAGTCCGCCGGTTTTT. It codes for CASSLKTHRESSPPVF.

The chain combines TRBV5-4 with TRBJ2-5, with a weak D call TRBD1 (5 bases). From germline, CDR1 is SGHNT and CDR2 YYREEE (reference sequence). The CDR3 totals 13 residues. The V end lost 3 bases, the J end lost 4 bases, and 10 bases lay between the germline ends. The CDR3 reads CASSYQGVETQYF. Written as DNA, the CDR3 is TGTGCCAGCAGCTACCAAGGGGTAGAGACCCAGTACTTC.

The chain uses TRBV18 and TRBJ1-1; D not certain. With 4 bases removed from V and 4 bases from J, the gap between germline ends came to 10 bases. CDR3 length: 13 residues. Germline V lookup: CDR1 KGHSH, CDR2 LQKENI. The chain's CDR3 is CASSLETGTEAFF. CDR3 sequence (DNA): TGTGCCAGCTCACTAGAAACGGGCACTGAAGCTTTCTTT.

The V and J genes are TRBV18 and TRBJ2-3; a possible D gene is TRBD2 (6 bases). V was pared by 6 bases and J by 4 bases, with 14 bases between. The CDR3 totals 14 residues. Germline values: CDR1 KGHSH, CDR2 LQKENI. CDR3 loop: CASSHGGPADTQYF. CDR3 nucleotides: TGTGCCAGCTCGCACGGGGGTCCAGCAGATACGCAGTATTTT.

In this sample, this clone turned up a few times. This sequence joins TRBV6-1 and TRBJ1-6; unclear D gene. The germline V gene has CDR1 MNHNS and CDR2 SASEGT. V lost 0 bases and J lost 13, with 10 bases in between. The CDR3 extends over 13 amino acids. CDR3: CASSEAMAGPLHF. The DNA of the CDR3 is TGTGCCAGCAGTGAAGCGATGGCGGGGCCCCTCCACTTT.